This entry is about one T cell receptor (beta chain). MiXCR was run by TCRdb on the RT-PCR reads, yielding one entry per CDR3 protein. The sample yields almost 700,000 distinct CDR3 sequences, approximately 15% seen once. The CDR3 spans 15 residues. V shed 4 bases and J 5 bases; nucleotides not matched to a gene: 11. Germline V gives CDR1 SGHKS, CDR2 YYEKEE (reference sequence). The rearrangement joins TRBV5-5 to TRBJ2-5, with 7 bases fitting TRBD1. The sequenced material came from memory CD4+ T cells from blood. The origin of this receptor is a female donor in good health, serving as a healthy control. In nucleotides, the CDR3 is TGTGCCAGCAGCCCAATAGGACAGGCCGGGGAGACCCAGTACTTC. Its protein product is CASSPIGQAGETQYF.